This record looks at one T cell receptor beta chain sequence and its context. These data belong to a study of blood T cell repertoires in COVID-19. Study summary: Samples taken during acute and convalescent COVID-19 were collected in the United States, Italy and Spain.

TCRdb's copy holds only in-frame clones and misses some; the assay was immunoSEQ multiplex PCR. The sample shows roughly 43,000 clones, about 88% of them seen only once. Trimming pared 6 bases from V and 2 bases from J, leaving 11 bases between. CDR3 length: 14 residues. CDR1 and CDR2 from the germline V gene are MNHEY and SVGAGI. All enrollees were roughly 18 to 89 years old and from approximately 25 US areas. Cohorts were determined from participant-reported clinical history. The receptor comes from a woman in her 50s who had recovered from COVID-19. The V call is TRBV6-5, the J call TRBJ1-5, with D unresolved. Sequencing used PBMCs or T cells enriched from blood (not recorded which). The CDR3 reads CASRENVGNQPQHF. In nucleotides, the CDR3 is TGTGCCAGCAGGGAGAATGTTGGCAATCAGCCCCAGCATTTT.